The entry that follows covers one T cell receptor (beta chain) sequence. This sample is drawn from a study of blood T cell repertoires in COVID-19. Study at large: PBMCs, B-cell-depleted T cells, or T cells were the source of the cDNA or gDNA that made up the material.

This CDR3 comprises 17 residues. Germline CDR1 and CDR2: LNHDA and SQIVND (reference sequence). The trim removed 4 bases at V and 4 bases at J, leaving 5 bases unmatched. TCRdb keeps only in-frame clones here, not all; method: immunoSEQ multiplex PCR. The data show approximately 92,000 clones, around four fifths seen once. The sample was peripheral blood. The chain combines TRBV19 with TRBJ2-2; 14 nucleotides align to TRBD2. This TCR came from a man in his fifties with acute or convalescent COVID-19. The CDR3 coding sequence is TGTGCCAGTAGTACGGGACTAGCGGGGGCCGTCACCGGGGAGCTGTTTTTT. This codes for CASSTGLAGAVTGELFF. Looking up the rest from reference TRBV19 and TRBJ2-2 gives the full variable domain: DGGITQSPKYLFRKEGQNVTLSCEQNLNHDAMYWYRQDPGQGLRLIYYSQIVNDFQKGDIAEGYSVSREKKESFPLTVTSAQKNPTAFYLCASSTGLAGAVTGELFFGEGSRLTVL.